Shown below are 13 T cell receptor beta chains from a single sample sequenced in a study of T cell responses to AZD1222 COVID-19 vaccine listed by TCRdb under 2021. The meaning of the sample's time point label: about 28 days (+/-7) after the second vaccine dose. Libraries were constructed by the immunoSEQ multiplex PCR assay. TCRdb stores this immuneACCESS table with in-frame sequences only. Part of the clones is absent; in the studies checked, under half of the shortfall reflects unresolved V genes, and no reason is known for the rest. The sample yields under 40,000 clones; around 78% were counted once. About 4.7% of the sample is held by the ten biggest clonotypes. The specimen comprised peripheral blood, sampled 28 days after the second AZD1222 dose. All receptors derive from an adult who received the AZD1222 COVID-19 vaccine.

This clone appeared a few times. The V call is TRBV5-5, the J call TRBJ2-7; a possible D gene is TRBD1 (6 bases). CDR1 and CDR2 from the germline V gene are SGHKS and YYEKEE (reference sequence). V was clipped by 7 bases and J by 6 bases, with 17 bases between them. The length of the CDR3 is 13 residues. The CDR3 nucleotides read TGTGCCAGCGGAAGGACAGATGGTAGCGAGCAGTACGTC. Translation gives CASGRTDGSEQYV.

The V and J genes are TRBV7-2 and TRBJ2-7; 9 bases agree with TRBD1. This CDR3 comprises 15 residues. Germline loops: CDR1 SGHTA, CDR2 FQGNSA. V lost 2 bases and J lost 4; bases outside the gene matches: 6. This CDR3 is CASSLQGQGLYEQYV. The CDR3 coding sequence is TGTGCCAGCAGCTTACAGGGACAGGGATTATACGAGCAGTACGTC.

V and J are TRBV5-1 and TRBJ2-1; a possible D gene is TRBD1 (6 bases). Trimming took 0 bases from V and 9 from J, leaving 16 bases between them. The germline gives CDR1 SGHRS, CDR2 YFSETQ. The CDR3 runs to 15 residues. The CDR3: CASSLEQGGFGEQFF. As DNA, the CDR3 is TGCGCCAGCAGCTTGGAACAGGGTGGTTTCGGTGAGCAGTTCTTC.

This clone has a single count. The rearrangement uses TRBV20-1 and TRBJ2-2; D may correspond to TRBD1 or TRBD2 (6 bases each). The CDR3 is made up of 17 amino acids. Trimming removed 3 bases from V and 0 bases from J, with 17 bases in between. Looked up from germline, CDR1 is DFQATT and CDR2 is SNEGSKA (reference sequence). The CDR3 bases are TGCAGTGCTAGTCCCCGCCTGGGGGGCTCGAACACCGGGGAGCTGTTTTTT. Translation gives CSASPRLGGSNTGELFF.

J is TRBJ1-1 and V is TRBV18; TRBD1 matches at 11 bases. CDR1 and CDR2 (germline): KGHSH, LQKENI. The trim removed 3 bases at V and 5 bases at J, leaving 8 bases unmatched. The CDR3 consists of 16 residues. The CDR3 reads CASSPPGTGGRTEAFF. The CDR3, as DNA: TGTGCCAGCTCACCTCCCGGGACAGGGGGGCGGACTGAAGCTTTCTTT.

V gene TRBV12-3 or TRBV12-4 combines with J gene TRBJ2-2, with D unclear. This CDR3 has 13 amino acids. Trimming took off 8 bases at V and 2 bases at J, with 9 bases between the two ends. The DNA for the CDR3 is TGTGCCAGCCTCCGGACCAACACCGGGGAGCTGTTTTTT. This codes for CASLRTNTGELFF.

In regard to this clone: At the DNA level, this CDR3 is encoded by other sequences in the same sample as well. CDR3 sequence: CASSRGQGVYGYTF. In DNA form, the CDR3 reads TGTGCCAGCAGCAGGGGACAGGGGGTCTATGGCTACACCTTC. The chain employs TRBV5-4 and TRBJ1-2; TRBD1 matches 11 bases. The CDR3 is made up of 14 amino acids. The V gene's germline CDR1 is SGHNT and CDR2 YYREEE (reference sequence). V trimming: 4 bases; J trimming: 4 bases; junction bases outside the gene matches: 3.

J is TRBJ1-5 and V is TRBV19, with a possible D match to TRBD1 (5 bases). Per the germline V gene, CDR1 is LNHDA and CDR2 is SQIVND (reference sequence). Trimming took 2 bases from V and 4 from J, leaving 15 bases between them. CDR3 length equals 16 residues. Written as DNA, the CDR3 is TGTGCCAGTAGTATACGTCGGGGGGATCCAAATCAGCCCCAGCATTTT. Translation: CASSIRRGDPNQPQHF.

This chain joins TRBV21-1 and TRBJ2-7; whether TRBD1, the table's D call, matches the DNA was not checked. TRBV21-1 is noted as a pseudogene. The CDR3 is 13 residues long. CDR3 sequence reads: CASTPQGIHEQYV. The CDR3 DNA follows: TGTGCCAGCACCCCTCAGGGGATCCACGAGCAGTACGTC.

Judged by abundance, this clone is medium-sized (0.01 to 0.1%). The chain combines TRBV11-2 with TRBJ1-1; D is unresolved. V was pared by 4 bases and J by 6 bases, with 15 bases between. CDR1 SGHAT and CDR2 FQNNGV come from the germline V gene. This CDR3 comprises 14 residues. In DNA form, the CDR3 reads TGTGCCAGCAGCTCCCCGGCTTGGTCGGCTGAAGCTTTCTTT. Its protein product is CASSSPAWSAEAFF. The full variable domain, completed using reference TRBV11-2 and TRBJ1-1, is EAGVAQSPRYKIIEKRQSVAFWCNPISGHATLYWYQQILGQGPKLLIQFQNNGVVDDSQLPKDRFSAERLKGVDSTLKIQPAKLEDSAVYLCASSSPAWSAEAFFGQGTRLTVV.

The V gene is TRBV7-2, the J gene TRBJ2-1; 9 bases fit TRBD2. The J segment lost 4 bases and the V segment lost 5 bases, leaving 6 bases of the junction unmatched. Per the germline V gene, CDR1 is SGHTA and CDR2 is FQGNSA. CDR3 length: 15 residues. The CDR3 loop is CASSPPAGGYNEQFF. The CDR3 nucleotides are TGTGCCAGCAGCCCCCCGGCGGGAGGGTACAATGAGCAGTTCTTC.

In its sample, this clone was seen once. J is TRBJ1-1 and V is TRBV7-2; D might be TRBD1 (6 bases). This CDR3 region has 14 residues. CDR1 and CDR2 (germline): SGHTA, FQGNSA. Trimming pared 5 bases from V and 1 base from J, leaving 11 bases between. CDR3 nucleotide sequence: TGTGCCAGCAGCCGGACAGCTAGGAACACTGAAGCTTTCTTT. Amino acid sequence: CASSRTARNTEAFF.

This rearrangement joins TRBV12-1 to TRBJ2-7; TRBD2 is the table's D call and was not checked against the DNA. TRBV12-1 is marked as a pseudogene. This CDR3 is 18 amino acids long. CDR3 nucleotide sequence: TGTGCCAGCAGCTTTCTCACCGGGACTAGCGGGAGCAACTACGAGCAGTACGTC. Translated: CASSFLTGTSGSNYEQYV.